The 32 T cell receptor beta chains below come from one sample, sequenced in a study of CD8 T cells in Susac syndrome. Roughly 0.45 to 1 ug RNA was reverse transcribed with random hexamers. Each CDR3 protein gets one entry after TCRdb re-called the immunoSEQ multiplex PCR reads with MiXCR. Of some 160,000 distinct CDR3 sequences listed, 94% are singletons. Sequenced: CD4+ T cells from PBMCs. The receptors come from a human donor with Susac syndrome.

This clonotype was seen a single time. The V gene is TRBV6-6, the J gene TRBJ1-4, with unresolved D. CDR3 length: 14 residues. V lost 5 bases and J lost 8, with 15 bases in between. The germline V gene has CDR1 MNHNY and CDR2 SVGAGI (reference sequence). CDR3 loop: CASSKQSQWEKLFF. The CDR3 DNA is TGTGCCAGCAGTAAACAGAGCCAGTGGGAAAAACTGTTTTTT.

The chain employs TRBV11-2 and TRBJ2-7; 9 nucleotides match TRBD1. This CDR3 spans 16 amino acids. V trimming: 1 base; J trimming: 6 bases; junction bases outside the gene matches: 10. CDR1 is SGHAT and CDR2 is FQNNGV in the germline V gene. Here the CDR3 reads CASSLGGWTGAGEQYF. CDR3 bases: TGTGCCAGCAGCTTAGGGGGGTGGACAGGGGCGGGCGAGCAGTACTTC.

The chain carries TRBV5-6 and TRBJ2-6; TRBD1 agrees at 12 bases. This CDR3 is 21 amino acids long. With V trimmed by 4 bases and J by 0 bases, 14 bases remained unmatched. The V gene's germline CDR1 is SGHDT and CDR2 YYEEEE. Here the CDR3 reads CASSPIPGQGATSSGANVLTF. DNA of the CDR3: TGTGCCAGCAGCCCTATACCGGGACAGGGGGCGACCAGCTCTGGGGCCAACGTCCTGACTTTC.

This chain uses TRBV20-1 with TRBJ2-3; no clear D. V was cut by 0 bases and J by 1 base, with 11 bases left in between. Germline values: CDR1 DFQATT, CDR2 SNEGSKA (reference sequence). The CDR3 consists of 15 residues. CDR3: CSARDPWRGTDTQYF. CDR3 DNA: TGCAGTGCTAGAGACCCTTGGCGCGGCACAGATACGCAGTATTTT.

This chain connects TRBV7-9 to TRBJ2-3; tentative D call: TRBD1 (6 bases). The CDR3 loop spans 15 amino acids. Trimming took off 3 bases at V and 6 bases at J, with 16 bases between the two ends. The germline V gene encodes CDR1 SEHNR and CDR2 FQNEAQ (reference sequence). The CDR3 nucleotides are TGTGCCAGCAGCTTGGCTGGGGCAGGGGCGGATACGCAGTATTTT. It is translated as CASSLAGAGADTQYF. The variable domain in full, completed from reference TRBV7-9 and TRBJ2-3, reads DTGVSQNPRHKITKRGQNVTFRCDPISEHNRLYWYRQTLGQGPEFLTYFQNEAQLEKSRLLSDRFSAERPKGSFSTLEIQRTEQGDSAMYLCASSLAGAGADTQYFGPGTRLTVL.

The V and J genes are TRBV9 and TRBJ1-6, with unresolved D. The CDR3 covers 17 residues. V was cut by 0 bases and J by 0 bases, with 10 bases left in between. CDR1 is SGDLS, CDR2 YYNGEE, per germline. Here the CDR3 reads CASSVGGPASYNSPLHF. In DNA, the CDR3 is TGTGCCAGCAGCGTAGGGGGTCCGGCCTCCTATAATTCACCCCTCCACTTT.

The chain carries TRBV9 and TRBJ2-1; no reliable D call. CDR1 is SGDLS and CDR2 is YYNGEE in the germline V gene. The CDR3 has 14 residues. The V end lost 2 bases, the J end lost 1 base, and 7 bases lay between the germline ends. The CDR3 here is CASSVSGSYNEQFF. The CDR3 nucleotides read TGTGCCAGCAGCGTGTCTGGGTCCTACAATGAGCAGTTCTTC. The complete variable domain, with remaining parts taken from reference TRBV9 and TRBJ2-1, reads DSGVTQTPKHLITATGQRVTLRCSPRSGDLSVYWYQQSLDQGLQFLIQYYNGEERAKGNILERFSAQQFPDLHSELNLSSLELGDSALYFCASSVSGSYNEQFFGPGTRLTVL.

This chain links TRBV7-6 with TRBJ1-2; D gene unclear. The V gene lost 5 bases and the J gene lost 7 bases, with 14 bases spanning the gap. The CDR3 is made up of 13 amino acids. Germline CDR1 is SGHVS and CDR2 is FNYEAQ. CDR3 region: CASSPQNGLGYTF. CDR3 in DNA: TGTGCCAGCAGCCCTCAGAACGGGCTTGGCTACACCTTC.

V gene TRBV24-1 combines with J gene TRBJ2-3, with TRBD1 matching 7 bases. The junction had 1 base not matched to a gene; V was cut back by 8 bases and J by 0 bases. The CDR3 is 13 amino acids. The germline V gene has CDR1 KGHDR and CDR2 SFDVKD. The CDR3 loop reads CATMDRSTDTQYF. In nucleotides, the CDR3 is TGTGCCACCATGGACAGGAGCACAGATACGCAGTATTTT.

The chain joins TRBV29-1 to TRBJ2-7, with D hard to call. The CDR3 runs 15 residues. CDR1 is SQVTM, CDR2 ANQGSEA, per germline. The V end lost 1 base, the J end lost 0 bases, and 13 bases lay between the germline ends. The CDR3 coding sequence is TGCAGCGTTGAAGTCGCGGCCAGGAGCTCCTACGAGCAGTACTTC. The encoded protein is CSVEVAARSSYEQYF.

The V gene is TRBV15, the J gene TRBJ2-1; D may be TRBD1 (6 bases). V shed 2 bases and J shed 1 base, with 15 bases lying between them. The CDR3 consists of 17 residues. Germline CDR1 is LNHNV and CDR2 is YYDKDF (reference sequence). CDR3 sequence: CATSRQQGKRSYNEQFF. The CDR3, as DNA: TGTGCCACCAGCAGACAACAGGGAAAGAGGTCCTACAATGAGCAGTTCTTC.

V usage is TRBV2 and J usage is TRBJ1-2, with unresolved D. The ends were cut back, 6 bases at V and 3 bases at J, with 14 bases in the middle. The V gene's germline CDR1 is SNHLY and CDR2 FYNNEI. The CDR3 loop spans 14 amino acids. In DNA form, the CDR3 reads TGTGCCAGCAGGGGCTCGGGTAAGGACTATGGCTACACCTTC. Translated, it gives CASRGSGKDYGYTF. The full variable domain, in which reference TRBV2 and TRBJ1-2 provide the parts outside the CDR3, is EPEVTQTPSHQVTQMGQEVILRCVPISNHLYFYWYRQILGQKVEFLVSFYNNEISEKSEIFDDQFSVERPDGSNFTLKIRSTKLEDSAMYFCASRGSGKDYGYTFGSGTRLTVV.

This rearrangement joins TRBV30 to TRBJ1-3; D remains ambiguous. Germline V gives CDR1 GTSNPN, CDR2 SVGIG (reference sequence). This CDR3 spans 14 amino acids. V dropped 0 bases and J dropped 2 bases, with 8 bases sitting between them. Here the CDR3 DNA reads TGTGCCTGGAGTGTAAAAGCCGCTGGAAACACCATATATTTT. Translated: CAWSVKAAGNTIYF.

The rearrangement links TRBV11-2 to TRBJ1-6, with TRBD1 identical over 7 bases. This CDR3 contains 14 residues. J lost 7 bases, V lost 5 bases, and 5 bases had no gene match. Germline V gene lookup returns CDR1 SGHAT and CDR2 FQNNGV. The CDR3 DNA is TGTGCCAGCAGCATCACAGGGGAGAATTCACCCCTCCACTTT. It specifies CASSITGENSPLHF.

This clonotype was seen a single time. The chain is built from TRBV30 and TRBJ2-3, with a possible D match to TRBD1 (6 bases). From germline, CDR1 is GTSNPN and CDR2 SVGIG (reference sequence). This CDR3 is 14 amino acids long. V was shortened by 2 bases and J by 0 bases, with 9 bases between the two germline ends. The CDR3 nucleotides are TGTGCCTGGAGTTCAGGACAGAGCACAGATACGCAGTATTTT. Residues: CAWSSGQSTDTQYF.

The CDR3 is CASSQDAMAGGNQPQHF. The CDR3 nucleotides read TGCGCCAGCAGCCAAGATGCCATGGCAGGGGGCAATCAGCCCCAGCATTTT. The rearrangement uses TRBV4-1 and TRBJ1-5, with a possible D match to TRBD1 (6 bases). V was shortened by 0 bases and J by 2 bases, with 14 bases between the two germline ends. The germline gives CDR1 MGHRA, CDR2 YSYEKL. The CDR3 runs 17 residues.

This CDR3 reads CASSQGAAYNEQFF. The CDR3 region has the DNA TGCGCCAGCAGCCAGGGGGCCGCCTACAATGAGCAGTTCTTC. The rearrangement links TRBV4-3 to TRBJ2-1; perhaps TRBD1 as D (6 bases). Germline CDR1 and CDR2: LGHNA and YSLEER. This CDR3 comprises 14 residues. Trimming stripped 3 bases from V and 2 bases from J, with 8 bases between.

The CDR3 nucleotides read TGTGCCAGCAGCCAACGCAACTACGAGCAGTACTTC. Amino acid sequence: CASSQRNYEQYF. The rearrangement links TRBV3-1 to TRBJ2-7; D unresolved. The CDR3 sequence is 12 residues long. Germline V gene data show CDR1 as LGHDT and CDR2 as YNNKEL (reference sequence). Trimming shortened V by 2 bases and J by 3 bases, and 5 bases separated the two germline ends.

The genes are TRBV12-3 or TRBV12-4 and TRBJ2-2; D unresolved. Trimming cost V 5 bases and J 0 bases, with 10 bases left between them. CDR3 size: 15 residues. The CDR3 protein is CASSPRAANTGELFF. In nucleotides, the CDR3 is TGTGCCAGCAGTCCCCGAGCCGCGAACACCGGGGAGCTGTTTTTT.

This clonotype has only one observation. This chain connects TRBV2 to TRBJ1-2; no clear D. The V gene's germline CDR1 is SNHLY and CDR2 FYNNEI. Trimming left V 4 bases short and J 1 base short, with 10 bases between. This CDR3 is 14 amino acids long. In DNA form, the CDR3 reads TGTGCCAGCAGTGTGCAAGGAAGTAACTATGGCTACACCTTC. Its protein product is CASSVQGSNYGYTF.

The chain combines TRBV7-2 with TRBJ2-5; D is perhaps TRBD1 (5 bases). V was cut by 5 bases and J by 2 bases, with 15 bases left in between. The CDR3 sequence is 15 residues long. The germline CDR1 and CDR2 sequences are SGHTA and FQGNSA. CDR3 bases: TGTGCCAGCAGCGCACAGGTGGAGACACAAGAGACCCAGTACTTC. Protein product: CASSAQVETQETQYF. The full variable domain, in which reference TRBV7-2 and TRBJ2-5 provide the parts outside the CDR3, is GAGVSQSPSNKVTEKGKDVELRCDPISGHTALYWYRQSLGQGLEFLIYFQGNSAPDKSGLPSDRFSAERTGGSVSTLTIQRTQQEDSAVYLCASSAQVETQETQYFGPGTRLLVL.

This clonotype has only one observation. The V and J genes are TRBV9 and TRBJ1-1; 8 nucleotides match TRBD1. The CDR3 is 15 amino acids. Germline CDR1 and CDR2: SGDLS and YYNGEE. J lost 1 base, V lost 2 bases, and 4 bases had no gene match. CDR3 in DNA: TGTGCCAGCAGCGTCCAGGGGGCAGCGAACACTGAAGCTTTCTTT. Translated: CASSVQGAANTEAFF.

The chain couples TRBV20-1 to TRBJ2-7; D perhaps matches TRBD1 (6 bases). Trimming cost V 6 bases and J 3 bases, with 12 bases left between them. CDR1 DFQATT and CDR2 SNEGSKA come from the germline V gene (reference sequence). This CDR3 is built from 12 residues. The CDR3 DNA reads TGCAGTGCCTCCAGGGGAGTCTACGAGCAGTACTTC. It codes for CSASRGVYEQYF.

The gene calls are TRBV18 and TRBJ1-2; D not resolved. Looked up from germline, CDR1 is KGHSH and CDR2 is LQKENI. V was pared by 6 bases and J by 7 bases, with 18 bases between. The CDR3 has 14 amino acids. This chain's CDR3 is CASSPPADRLGYTF. In DNA, the CDR3 is TGTGCCAGCTCCCCCCCGGCAGATCGCCTTGGCTACACCTTC. Full variable domain (outside the CDR3, taken from reference TRBV18 and TRBJ1-2): NAGVMQNPRHLVRRRGQEARLRCSPMKGHSHVYWYRQLPEEGLKFMVYLQKENIIDESGMPKERFSAEFPKEGPSILRIQQVVRGDSAAYFCASSPPADRLGYTFGSGTRLTVV.

This sequence joins TRBV20-1 and TRBJ2-3; D is undetermined. Trimming stripped 5 bases from V and 1 base from J, with 10 bases between. This CDR3 is 13 amino acids long. The germline gives CDR1 DFQATT, CDR2 SNEGSKA (reference sequence). The CDR3 coding sequence is TGCAGTGCTCCTACACGGGGCACAGATACGCAGTATTTT. This sequence encodes CSAPTRGTDTQYF.

The chain joins TRBV7-9 to TRBJ2-5; possible D gene TRBD1, 5 bases. In germline, CDR1 is SEHNR, CDR2 FQNEAQ (reference sequence). CDR3 length: 15 residues. V was trimmed by 4 bases and J by 1 base, leaving 13 bases between them. CDR3 in amino acids: CASSYRTTIQETQYF. The CDR3 DNA is TGTGCCAGCAGCTACAGGACAACTATCCAAGAGACCCAGTACTTC. The whole variable domain, filled in from reference TRBV7-9 and TRBJ2-5, reads DTGVSQNPRHKITKRGQNVTFRCDPISEHNRLYWYRQTLGQGPEFLTYFQNEAQLEKSRLLSDRFSAERPKGSFSTLEIQRTEQGDSAMYLCASSYRTTIQETQYFGPGTRLLVL.

V usage is TRBV9 and J usage is TRBJ1-5; maybe TRBD1 (5 bases). V was pared by 0 bases and J by 10 bases, with 14 bases between. There are 14 residues in the CDR3. Germline CDR1 reads SGDLS; CDR2 reads YYNGEE. The CDR3 region has the DNA TGTGCCAGCAGCGTAGTGGGGCAGGGTGACCCCCAGCATTTT. This encodes CASSVVGQGDPQHF. Looking up the rest from reference TRBV9 and TRBJ1-5 gives the full variable domain: DSGVTQTPKHLITATGQRVTLRCSPRSGDLSVYWYQQSLDQGLQFLIQYYNGEERAKGNILERFSAQQFPDLHSELNLSSLELGDSALYFCASSVVGQGDPQHFGDGTRLSIL.

This rearrangement joins TRBV9 to TRBJ2-3; tentatively, D is TRBD2 (5 bases). Between the trimmed V and J ends, which lost 3 bases and 3 bases, there was a span of 17 bases. The CDR3 is 16 residues long. Germline V gene data show CDR1 as SGDLS and CDR2 as YYNGEE. DNA for the CDR3: TGTGCCAGCAGCGCGGGAAGGGCTAGTGGGACAGATACGCAGTATTTT. It translates to CASSAGRASGTDTQYF.

CDR3 sequence: CASSVVGTYNSPLHF. The CDR3 DNA follows: TGTGCCAGCAGCGTAGTTGGTACCTATAATTCACCCCTCCACTTT. The chain couples TRBV9 to TRBJ1-6, with D uncertain. The CDR3 has 15 residues. From germline, CDR1 is SGDLS and CDR2 YYNGEE. V was shortened by 0 bases and J by 2 bases, with 6 bases between the two germline ends.

The rearrangement joins TRBV6-2 or TRBV6-3 to TRBJ1-5; unclear D gene. The CDR3 consists of 13 residues. Germline CDR1 reads MNHEY; CDR2 reads SVGEGT. Trimming shortened V by 8 bases and J by 2 bases, and 10 bases separated the two germline ends. CDR3 nucleotide sequence: TGTGCCAGCCGGGAGGGTGGCAATCAGCCCCAGCATTTT. Translation: CASREGGNQPQHF.

The chain uses TRBV5-1 and TRBJ1-2, with TRBD1 as a possible D gene (5 bases). The germline V and J ends were trimmed by 2 bases and 7 bases, with 9 bases remaining between them. Germline V gene sequence: CDR1 SGHRS, CDR2 YFSETQ. The CDR3 extends over 12 amino acids. The CDR3 is CASSLGEAGYTF. The CDR3 coding sequence is TGCGCCAGCAGCTTAGGGGAGGCTGGCTACACCTTC.

The rearrangement uses TRBV7-3 and TRBJ2-5; D unclear. V was pared by 5 bases and J by 5 bases, with 12 bases between. The CDR3 covers 13 residues. Looked up from germline, CDR1 is SGHTA and CDR2 is FQGTGA. This CDR3 reads CASSRGVGETQYF. The CDR3 coding sequence is TGTGCCAGCAGCCGTGGAGTGGGGGAGACCCAGTACTTC.